A selection of T cell receptor beta chains follows, all from one sample in a study of blood T cell repertoires in COVID-19. Repertoires were generated with immunoSEQ multiplex PCR, while TCRdb's copy carries only in-frame clones and drops some. The data contain fewer than 100,000 clones, approximately 92% of them singletons. The sample taken for sequencing was peripheral blood. These receptors all stem from an elderly woman with acute or convalescent COVID-19. CDR3s include the opening cysteine and the closing phenylalanine or tryptophan. Fields, in order: V gene, D gene, J gene, CDR3 protein. A D gene is named only where the DNA matches it firmly.

TRBV6-6	-	TRBJ1-1	CASNQGNTEAFF
TRBV7-2	-	TRBJ2-3	CASSPIGRPTDTQYF
TRBV5-5	-	TRBJ2-5	CASSYFNEGGETQYF
TRBV7-9	TRBD1	TRBJ1-2	CASSTGTVYGYTF
TRBV28	TRBD2	TRBJ2-3	CASSFPGLAGGPGTDTQYF
TRBV24-1	TRBD2	TRBJ2-7	CATSSASGYEQYF
TRBV28	TRBD2	TRBJ2-7	CASSSFSGIRLYEQYF
TRBV27	TRBD2	TRBJ2-5	CASSPNSLLAGGQETQYF
TRBV4-1	TRBD1	TRBJ1-5	CASSQDGDRYSNQPQHF
TRBV5-1	-	TRBJ1-1	CASSLEGRGAFF